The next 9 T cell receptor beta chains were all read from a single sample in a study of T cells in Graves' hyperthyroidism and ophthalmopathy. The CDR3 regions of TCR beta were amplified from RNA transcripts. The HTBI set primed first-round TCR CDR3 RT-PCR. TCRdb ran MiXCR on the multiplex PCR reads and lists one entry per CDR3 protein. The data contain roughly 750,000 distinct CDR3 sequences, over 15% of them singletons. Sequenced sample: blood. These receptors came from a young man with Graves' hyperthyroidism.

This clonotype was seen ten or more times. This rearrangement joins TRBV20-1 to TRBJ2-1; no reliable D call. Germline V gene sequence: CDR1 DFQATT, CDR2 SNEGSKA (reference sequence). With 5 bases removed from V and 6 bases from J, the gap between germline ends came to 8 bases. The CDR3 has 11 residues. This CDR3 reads CSAHVGNEQFF. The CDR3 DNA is TGCAGTGCTCATGTCGGCAATGAGCAGTTCTTC.

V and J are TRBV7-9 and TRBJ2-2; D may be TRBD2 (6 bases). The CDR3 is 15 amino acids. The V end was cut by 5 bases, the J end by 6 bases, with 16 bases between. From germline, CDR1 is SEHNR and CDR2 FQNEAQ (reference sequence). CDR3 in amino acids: CASSQTRGFSGELFF. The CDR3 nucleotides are TGTGCCAGCAGCCAAACCCGGGGGTTTTCCGGGGAGCTGTTTTTT.

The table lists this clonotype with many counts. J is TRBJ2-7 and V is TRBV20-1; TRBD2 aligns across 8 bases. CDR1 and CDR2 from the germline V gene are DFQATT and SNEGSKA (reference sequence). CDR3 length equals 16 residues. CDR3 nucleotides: TGCAGCCTGAAGCAAATTAGCGGGGATCCCTCCTACGAGCAGTACTTC. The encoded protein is CSLKQISGDPSYEQYF.

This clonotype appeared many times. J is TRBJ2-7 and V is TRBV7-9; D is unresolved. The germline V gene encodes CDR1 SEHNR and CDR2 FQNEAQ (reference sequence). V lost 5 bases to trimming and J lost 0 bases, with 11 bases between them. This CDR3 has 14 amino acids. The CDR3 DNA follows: TGTGCCAGCAGCACAAATACGAACTCCTACGAGCAGTACTTC. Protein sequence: CASSTNTNSYEQYF.

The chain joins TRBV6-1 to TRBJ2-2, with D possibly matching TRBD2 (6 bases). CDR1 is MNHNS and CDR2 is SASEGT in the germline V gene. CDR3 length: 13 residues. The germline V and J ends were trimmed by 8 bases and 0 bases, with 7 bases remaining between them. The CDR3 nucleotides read TGTGCCAGCCCGGGAGCGAACACCGGGGAGCTGTTTTTT. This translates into CASPGANTGELFF.

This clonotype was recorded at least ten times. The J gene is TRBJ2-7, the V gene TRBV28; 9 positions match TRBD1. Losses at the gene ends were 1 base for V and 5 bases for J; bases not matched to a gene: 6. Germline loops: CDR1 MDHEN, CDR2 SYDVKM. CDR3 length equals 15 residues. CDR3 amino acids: CASSLSTGGFHEQYF. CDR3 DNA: TGTGCCAGCAGTTTATCAACAGGGGGCTTCCACGAGCAGTACTTC.

In DNA, the CDR3 is TGTGCCAGCAGCTTGGGCCCCAGTAGCGGGGGAGATACGCAGTATTTT. As protein: CASSLGPSSGGDTQYF. The chain recombines TRBV11-2 with TRBJ2-3, with 9 bases that match TRBD2. With 3 bases clipped from V and 5 bases from J, the junction kept 9 bases outside the gene matches. The germline gives CDR1 SGHAT, CDR2 FQNNGV. The length of the CDR3 is 16 residues.

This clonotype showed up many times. The CDR3 region is CASSSGRARWEQYF. In DNA, the CDR3 is TGTGCCAGCAGCTCGGGGAGGGCTAGATGGGAGCAGTATTTT. This chain links TRBV7-9 with TRBJ2-3, with TRBD2 matching over 7 bases. V lost 4 bases and J lost 11; bases outside the gene matches: 12. The CDR3 has 14 residues. The germline V gene has CDR1 SEHNR and CDR2 FQNEAQ (reference sequence). The full variable domain, rest sourced from reference TRBV7-9 and TRBJ2-3, is DTGVSQNPRHKITKRGQNVTFRCDPISEHNRLYWYRQTLGQGPEFLTYFQNEAQLEKSRLLSDRFSAERPKGSFSTLEIQRTEQGDSAMYLCASSSGRARWEQYFGPGTRLTVL.

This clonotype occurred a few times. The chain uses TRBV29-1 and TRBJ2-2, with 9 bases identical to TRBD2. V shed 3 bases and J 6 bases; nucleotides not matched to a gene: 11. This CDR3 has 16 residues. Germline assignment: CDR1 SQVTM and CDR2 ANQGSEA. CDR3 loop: CSVDGGVVAGAGELFF. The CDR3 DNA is TGCAGCGTTGATGGCGGTGTGGTAGCGGGAGCCGGGGAGCTGTTTTTT.